Presented here are 23 T cell receptor beta chains from one specimen sequenced in a study of blood T cell repertoires in COVID-19. Libraries were prepared by immunoSEQ multiplex PCR; TCRdb keeps only in-frame clonotypes and omits some of them. The table lists some 250,000 clones, around 80% of them singletons, with roughly 8.7% in the top ten. The material sequenced was peripheral blood. The receptors were sampled from a man aged 40-49 years with active or convalescent COVID-19.

The rearrangement uses TRBV10-3 and TRBJ1-4, with 7 bases matching TRBD1. The CDR3 totals 15 residues. CDR1 and CDR2 from the germline V gene are ENHRY and SYGVKD. CDR3 loop: CAFTPTGTENEKLFF. DNA for the CDR3: TGTGCTTTTACTCCCACCGGGACAGAGAATGAAAAACTGTTTTTT.

The rearrangement joins TRBV6-5 to TRBJ2-7; D possibly corresponds to TRBD1 (6 bases). This CDR3 is 15 amino acids long. Germline V gene data show CDR1 as MNHEY and CDR2 as SVGAGI. V lost 5 bases and J lost 0, with 14 bases in between. As DNA, the CDR3 is TGTGCCAGCAGTCGAGGGGGATCAAGCTCCTACGAGCAGTACTTC. Amino acids: CASSRGGSSSYEQYF.

Here the CDR3 DNA reads TGTGCCAGTAGTATCCCGGGACAGCTTTACAATGAGCAGTTCTTC. It codes for CASSIPGQLYNEQFF. The chain carries TRBV19 and TRBJ2-1; 7 positions agree with TRBD1. CDR1 is LNHDA and CDR2 is SQIVND in the germline V gene (reference sequence). V shed 3 bases, J shed 4 bases, and the junction held 6 bases outside the gene matches. The CDR3 covers 15 residues.

The genes are TRBV5-6 and TRBJ2-2; a possible D gene is TRBD1 (5 bases). The length of the CDR3 is 15 residues. Between the trimmed V and J ends, which lost 1 base and 1 base, there was a span of 8 bases. CDR1 SGHDT and CDR2 YYEEEE come from the germline V gene. CDR3 protein: CASSLRRGNTGELFF. The DNA for the CDR3 is TGTGCCAGCAGCTTGCGAAGGGGGAACACCGGGGAGCTGTTTTTT.

This clone was detected ten times or more. The genes are TRBV25-1 and TRBJ2-1; 8 bases are shared with TRBD2. V shed 5 bases and J 3 bases; nucleotides not matched to a gene: 6. The CDR3 covers 15 residues. In germline, CDR1 is MGHDK, CDR2 SYGVNS. CDR3 bases: TGTGCCAGCAGTAAAGCGGGAGTATTCTACAATGAGCAGTTCTTC. Its translation is CASSKAGVFYNEQFF.

This rearrangement joins TRBV15 to TRBJ1-6; D is possibly TRBD1 (5 bases). The germline V gene has CDR1 LNHNV and CDR2 YYDKDF (reference sequence). This CDR3 has 15 amino acids. V lost 0 bases to trimming and J lost 9 bases, with 12 bases between them. The DNA for the CDR3 is TGTGCCACCAGCAGAGATTCCCAGGGCCGTTCACCCCTCCACTTT. This gives the protein CATSRDSQGRSPLHF.

The rearrangement uses TRBV7-9 and TRBJ1-3, with D possibly being TRBD1 (6 bases). V shed 0 bases and J shed 3 bases, with 12 bases lying between them. The CDR3 consists of 16 residues. Germline CDR1 reads SEHNR; CDR2 reads FQNEAQ (reference sequence). The CDR3, as DNA: TGTGCCAGCAGCTTAGCAGGGGGAGTGAATGGAAACACCATATATTTT. Its protein product is CASSLAGGVNGNTIYF.

The V gene is TRBV5-4, the J gene TRBJ2-1; 7 positions agree with TRBD2. J lost 8 bases, V lost 1 base, and 9 bases had no gene match. This CDR3 is 15 amino acids long. Germline CDR1 and CDR2: SGHNT and YYREEE (reference sequence). The CDR3 bases are TGTGCCAGCAGCTTGACGGGAGGCCCTCTGGATGAGCAGTTCTTC. It specifies CASSLTGGPLDEQFF. Filled out from reference TRBV5-4 and TRBJ2-1, the complete variable domain reads ETGVTQSPTHLIKTRGQQVTLRCSSQSGHNTVSWYQQALGQGPQFIFQYYREEENGRGNFPPRFSGLQFPNYSSELNVNALELDDSALYLCASSLTGGPLDEQFFGPGTRLTVL.

The chain couples TRBV27 to TRBJ1-6; no clear D. The CDR3 is 15 residues long. Germline V CDR1 and CDR2: MNHEY, SMNVEV (reference sequence). V lost 4 bases, J lost 7 bases, and 14 bases lay in between. CDR3 bases: TGTGCCAGCAGTTCGCGGGTCAGGCAAAATTCACCCCTCCACTTT. Translating it yields CASSSRVRQNSPLHF.

V and J are TRBV12-3 or TRBV12-4 and TRBJ2-7, with 7 bases that match TRBD1. The CDR3 length is 12 residues. With V trimmed by 2 bases and J by 7 bases, 2 bases remained unmatched. Here the CDR3 DNA reads TGTGCCAGCAGTTTACGACAGGGTGAGCAGTACTTC. Its translation is CASSLRQGEQYF.

CDR3 nucleotide sequence: TGTGCCAGCAGTGCCGCAGGTGCCGAGCAGTACTTC. This translates into CASSAAGAEQYF. V and J are TRBV27 and TRBJ2-7; D is unclear. The V end was cut by 5 bases, the J end by 6 bases, with 11 bases between. CDR3 length: 12 amino acids. The germline V gene has CDR1 MNHEY and CDR2 SMNVEV (reference sequence).

This rearrangement joins TRBV12-5 to TRBJ2-1; TRBD2 might be the D (5 bases). The CDR3 sequence is 17 residues long. In germline, CDR1 is LGHNT, CDR2 FRNRAP. V was shortened by 1 base and J by 0 bases, with 13 bases between the two germline ends. The CDR3 protein is CASGLGLTGSSYNEQFF. CDR3 nucleotides: TGTGCTAGTGGTTTGGGTTTAACGGGAAGCTCCTACAATGAGCAGTTCTTC.

This sequence joins TRBV5-5 and TRBJ2-7; 10 bases map to TRBD2. With 4 bases clipped from V and 0 bases from J, the junction kept 7 bases outside the gene matches. This CDR3 contains 16 residues. Per the germline V gene, CDR1 is SGHKS and CDR2 is YYEKEE (reference sequence). As DNA, the CDR3 is TGTGCCAGCAGCCTCCTTAGCGGGGGGTCCTCCTACGAGCAGTACTTC. It is translated as CASSLLSGGSSYEQYF.

The chain combines TRBV7-9 with TRBJ2-1, with D tentatively TRBD1 (6 bases). The V end lost 4 bases, the J end lost 9 bases, and 19 bases lay between the germline ends. The CDR3 covers 15 residues. Looked up from germline, CDR1 is SEHNR and CDR2 is FQNEAQ (reference sequence). The CDR3 DNA is TGTGCCAGCAGCTGTGACAGGATTTCTATTTGTGAGCAGTTCTTC. It yields the protein CASSCDRISICEQFF.

The chain links TRBV5-4 to TRBJ1-2; 11 positions match TRBD1. Germline V gives CDR1 SGHNT, CDR2 YYREEE (reference sequence). There are 15 residues in the CDR3. V lost 4 bases, J lost 2 bases, and 4 bases stayed unmatched. Written as DNA, the CDR3 is TGTGCCAGCAGCCGGACAGGGGGCAAGAACTATGGCTACACCTTC. Protein: CASSRTGGKNYGYTF.

This clone was seen a single time. V is TRBV6-5 and J is TRBJ1-2; 9 bases fit TRBD1. Germline V gene data show CDR1 as MNHEY and CDR2 as SVGAGI. Trimming at V came to 6 bases and at J to 8 bases, leaving 7 bases not matched to a gene. The CDR3 contains 13 residues. CDR3 DNA: TGTGCCAGCAGGACCGGGACAGGGTTCGGCTACACCTTC. This codes for CASRTGTGFGYTF.

The chain has TRBV6-5 and TRBJ2-3; TRBD1 might be the D (6 bases). The germline V and J ends were trimmed by 7 bases and 3 bases, with 11 bases remaining between them. The CDR3 has 13 residues. Germline loops: CDR1 MNHEY, CDR2 SVGAGI. The CDR3 sequence is CASTQGKTDTQYF. The CDR3, as DNA: TGTGCCAGCACCCAGGGGAAAACAGATACGCAGTATTTT.

The chain recombines TRBV11-3 with TRBJ1-2; 11 positions match TRBD1. There are 14 residues in the CDR3. The junction had 6 bases not matched to a gene; V was cut back by 5 bases and J by 7 bases. Germline CDR1 is SGHNT and CDR2 is YENEEA. In DNA form, the CDR3 reads TGTGCCAGCAGCGACGGACAGGGGGCCATTGGCTACACCTTC. Translation: CASSDGQGAIGYTF.

CDR3 in DNA: TGCGCCAGCAGCCAAGCCCGGTCAGACTACCCTGGCTACACCTTC. Translation: CASSQARSDYPGYTF. The V call is TRBV4-3, the J call TRBJ1-2; D is unresolved. The CDR3 loop spans 15 amino acids. CDR1 is LGHNA, CDR2 YSLEER, per germline. V lost 1 base and J 7 bases, leaving 16 bases between the germline ends.

This chain uses TRBV19 with TRBJ1-2; D unresolved. The CDR3 has 14 amino acids. Trimming cost V 2 bases and J 7 bases, with 14 bases left between them. Looked up from germline, CDR1 is LNHDA and CDR2 is SQIVND (reference sequence). The CDR3 spells CASSIFWGASGYTF. Written as DNA, the CDR3 is TGTGCCAGTAGTATATTTTGGGGAGCGAGTGGCTACACCTTC.

This chain connects TRBV27 to TRBJ2-3; D ambiguous. V gave up 3 bases and J gave up 0 bases, with 10 bases separating them. CDR1 MNHEY and CDR2 SMNVEV come from the germline V gene (reference sequence). This CDR3 has 15 amino acids. CDR3 in amino acids: CASSFAQLSTDTQYF. CDR3 bases: TGTGCCAGCAGTTTTGCACAGTTAAGCACAGATACGCAGTATTTT.

The chain links TRBV28 to TRBJ2-7, with TRBD1 matching 8 bases. Per the germline V gene, CDR1 is MDHEN and CDR2 is SYDVKM. The CDR3 loop spans 14 amino acids. Trimming took 3 bases from V and 4 from J; bases not matched to a gene: 5. The CDR3 nucleotides are TGTGCCAGCAGTTTGGGGACAGGATTATACGAGCAGTACTTC. This translates into CASSLGTGLYEQYF.

This chain links TRBV5-1 with TRBJ2-3, with TRBD2 identical over 8 bases. There are 14 residues in the CDR3. The germline V gene has CDR1 SGHRS and CDR2 YFSETQ. Losses at the gene ends were 7 bases for V and 0 bases for J; bases not matched to a gene: 4. The CDR3 DNA is TGCGCCAGCCGACTAGCGATTAGCACAGATACGCAGTATTTT. It is translated as CASRLAISTDTQYF.